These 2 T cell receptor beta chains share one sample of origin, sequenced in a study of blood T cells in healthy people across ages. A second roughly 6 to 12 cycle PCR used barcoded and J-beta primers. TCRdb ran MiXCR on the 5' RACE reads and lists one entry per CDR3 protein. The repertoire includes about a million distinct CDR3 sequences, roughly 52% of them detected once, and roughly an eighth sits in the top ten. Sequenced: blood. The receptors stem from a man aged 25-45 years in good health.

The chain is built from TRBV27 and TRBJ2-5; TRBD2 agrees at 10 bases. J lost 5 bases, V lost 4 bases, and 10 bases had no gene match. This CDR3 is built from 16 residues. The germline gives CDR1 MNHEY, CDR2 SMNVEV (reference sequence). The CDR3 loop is CASSSLAGDPRETQYF. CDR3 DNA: TGTGCCAGCAGTTCCCTAGCGGGAGACCCCCGGGAGACCCAGTACTTC.

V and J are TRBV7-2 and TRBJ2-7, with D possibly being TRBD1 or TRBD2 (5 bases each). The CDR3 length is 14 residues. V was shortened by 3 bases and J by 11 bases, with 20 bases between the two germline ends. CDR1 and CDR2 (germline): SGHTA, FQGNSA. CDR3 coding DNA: TGTGCCAGCAGCTTCACCGGGACCTCGAATGTGGAGTACTTC. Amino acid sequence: CASSFTGTSNVEYF. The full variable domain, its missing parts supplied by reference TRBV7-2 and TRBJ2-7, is GAGVSQSPSNKVTEKGKDVELRCDPISGHTALYWYRQSLGQGLEFLIYFQGNSAPDKSGLPSDRFSAERTGGSVSTLTIQRTQQEDSAVYLCASSFTGTSNVEYFGPGTRLTVT.